These 26 T cell receptor beta chains came from one sample sequenced in a study of vaccination and CD4 T cells after COVID-19. TCRdb called the PCR reads again in MiXCR, with one record for every CDR3 protein. The data show about 18,000 distinct CDR3 sequences, 62% seen once. Sample: CD4+ T cells from blood, taken before SARS-CoV-2 vaccination. Receptors were obtained from a human donor who had recovered from COVID-19.

This chain uses TRBV20-1 with TRBJ2-5; D remains unclear. Trimming removed 0 bases from V and 5 bases from J, with 13 bases in between. The CDR3 extends over 14 amino acids. CDR1 and CDR2 (germline): DFQATT, SNEGSKA (reference sequence). For the CDR3, the DNA is TGCAGTGCTAGAGACCGGGCCCGGTGGGAGACCCAGTACTTC. Translated: CSARDRARWETQYF.

In its sample, this clonotype was seen a few times. Compared with germline, one end of the junction differs, possibly owing to a read error. The V and J genes are TRBV6-5 and TRBJ1-2, with D unresolved. The CDR3 extends over 11 amino acids. CDR1 is MNHEY and CDR2 is SVGAGI in the germline V gene. The CDR3 nucleotides read TGTGCCAGCAGTTCATATCTATGGCTAAACTTC. Its protein is CASSSYLWLNF.

The rearrangement links TRBV7-9 to TRBJ2-4; 8 bases agree with TRBD2. Germline V lookup: CDR1 SEHNR, CDR2 FQNEAQ (reference sequence). CDR3 length equals 15 residues. V was clipped by 6 bases and J by 2 bases; unmatched bases: 6. DNA for the CDR3: TGTGCCAGCAGTCCTACGGGGGGGACCAAAAACATTCAGTACTTC. Amino acids: CASSPTGGTKNIQYF.

V usage is TRBV6-1 and J usage is TRBJ2-5; D unresolved. The CDR3 consists of 12 residues. CDR1 and CDR2 (germline): MNHNS, SASEGT. The V gene lost 6 bases and the J gene lost 5 bases, with 10 bases spanning the gap. The CDR3 coding sequence is TGTGCCAGCAGCTCATTGCGGGAGACCCAGTACTTC. It codes for CASSSLRETQYF.

The gene calls are TRBV6-1 and TRBJ1-1; 8 nucleotides align to TRBD1. Germline CDR1 MNHNS, CDR2 SASEGT. V lost 5 bases to trimming and J lost 8 bases; unmatched junction nucleotides: 4. There are 12 residues in the CDR3. The CDR3 DNA is TGTGCCAGCAGTACCCGGACAGGGGAAGCTTTCTTT. Residues: CASSTRTGEAFF.

V usage is TRBV21-1 and J usage is TRBJ2-5; the D call in the table, TRBD2, was not verified against the DNA. TRBV21-1 is termed a pseudogene. The CDR3 runs to 16 residues. The CDR3 nucleotides are TGTGCCAGCAGCAAACCCCTAGCGGGGTTGAAAGAGACCCAGTACTTC. It specifies CASSKPLAGLKETQYF.

The J gene is TRBJ1-1, the V gene TRBV4-2; D might be TRBD1 (5 bases). The germline CDR1 and CDR2 sequences are LGHNA and YNFKEQ. The CDR3 sequence is 14 residues long. V was trimmed by 4 bases and J by 5 bases, leaving 14 bases between them. The CDR3 sequence: CASSPREGETEAFF. The DNA of the CDR3 is TGTGCCAGCAGCCCCAGGGAAGGGGAGACTGAAGCTTTCTTT.

The rearrangement links TRBV28 to TRBJ1-5; a possible D gene is TRBD1 (5 bases). V lost 5 bases to trimming and J lost 7 bases, with 15 bases between them. The CDR3 covers 14 residues. Germline V gene sequence: CDR1 MDHEN, CDR2 SYDVKM. The CDR3 here is CASSPPPTVQPQHF. DNA of the CDR3: TGTGCCAGCAGTCCGCCGCCGACAGTACAGCCCCAGCATTTT.

CDR3 coding DNA: TGTGCCAGCAGTGAGAGACTAGCGGTCACCGGGGAGCTGTTTTTT. Protein sequence: CASSERLAVTGELFF. The gene calls are TRBV12-3 or TRBV12-4 and TRBJ2-2, with TRBD2 identical over 9 bases. Unmatched junction bases numbered 5, after V lost 5 bases and J lost 4 bases. The CDR3 has 15 residues.

There are a few counts of this clonotype. A junction end diverges from the germline sequence, so it may reflect a read error. The chain's CDR3 is CASSLTGTGGGTQYF. CDR3 sequence (DNA): TGTGCTAGCAGCTTAACCGGGACAGGCGGAGGGACCCAGTACTTC. The chain joins TRBV7-7 to TRBJ2-5; 8 bases are shared with TRBD1. Germline-derived CDR1 and CDR2 are SSHAT and FNYEAQ (reference sequence). The CDR3 covers 15 residues.

V and J are TRBV20-1 and TRBJ2-1; a weak D match, TRBD2 (7 bases). V shed 5 bases and J shed 8 bases, with 28 bases lying between them. This CDR3 is 17 amino acids long. Germline CDR1 is DFQATT and CDR2 is SNEGSKA (reference sequence). The chain's CDR3 is CSAFGGGGYRIHDEQFF. CDR3 sequence (DNA): TGCAGTGCTTTCGGGGGAGGGGGATATCGGATACACGATGAGCAGTTCTTC.

The chain joins TRBV6-1 to TRBJ2-2; no clear D gene. Germline V gene lookup returns CDR1 MNHNS and CDR2 SASEGT. The CDR3 contains 12 residues. V was clipped by 6 bases and J by 3 bases, with 5 bases between them. CDR3 coding DNA: TGTGCCAGCAGCGGCTACACCGGGGAGCTGTTTTTT. Translating gives CASSGYTGELFF.

The chain recombines TRBV6-5 with TRBJ2-7; D is uncertain. The germline V gene has CDR1 MNHEY and CDR2 SVGAGI. V lost 2 bases and J 2 bases, leaving 7 bases between the germline ends. The CDR3 sequence is 13 residues long. CDR3 region: CASSYGLAYEQYF. The CDR3 DNA sequence: TGTGCCAGCAGTTACGGCCTAGCCTACGAGCAGTACTTC.

A few counts support this clonotype. The J gene is TRBJ2-3, the V gene TRBV7-2; 7 bases line up with TRBD2. The CDR3 contains 14 residues. V gave up 1 base and J gave up 5 bases; unmatched junction bases: 3. The V gene's germline CDR1 is SGHTA and CDR2 FQGNSA. The CDR3 DNA reads TGTGCCAGCAGCTTAGTTTCTAGCGGAGATACGCAGTATTTT. Translation: CASSLVSSGDTQYF.

The rearrangement links TRBV10-3 to TRBJ2-5; the D gene is possibly TRBD2 (5 bases). Germline CDR1 and CDR2: ENHRY and SYGVKD. The V end lost 1 base, the J end lost 5 bases, and 8 bases lay between the germline ends. This CDR3 comprises 13 residues. CDR3 sequence (DNA): TGTGCCATCAGTGAGTGGCGGGTGGAGACCCAGTACTTC. Amino acids: CAISEWRVETQYF.

The V call is TRBV7-2, the J call TRBJ1-6, with unresolved D. Trimming cost V 1 base and J 6 bases, with 7 bases left between them. Germline values: CDR1 SGHTA, CDR2 FQGNSA. This CDR3 contains 14 residues. CDR3 in DNA: TGTGCCAGCAGCTTAGGGCAGATTAATTCACCCCTCCACTTT. This translates into CASSLGQINSPLHF.

The genes are TRBV6-1 and TRBJ2-7; possible D gene TRBD2, 7 bases. The length of the CDR3 is 16 residues. Germline CDR1 and CDR2: MNHNS and SASEGT. V shed 5 bases and J shed 4 bases, with 21 bases lying between them. The CDR3 nucleotides are TGTGCCAGCAGTCCAGACGCGTGGGAGGGGGGTTACGAGCAGTACTTC. Translating gives CASSPDAWEGGYEQYF.

This chain connects TRBV7-9 to TRBJ2-4; D call uncertain. V lost 6 bases and J lost 3, with 21 bases in between. The CDR3 is 17 residues long. CDR1 SEHNR and CDR2 FQNEAQ come from the germline V gene (reference sequence). CDR3 protein: CASSPPWGRRGKNIQYF. The CDR3 DNA sequence: TGTGCCAGCAGTCCACCTTGGGGTCGGCGAGGCAAAAACATTCAGTACTTC.

The chain links TRBV6-1 to TRBJ2-5; a possible D gene is TRBD2 (5 bases). V gave up 9 bases and J gave up 8 bases, with 16 bases separating them. The germline V gene encodes CDR1 MNHNS and CDR2 SASEGT. The CDR3 is 12 residues long. Here the CDR3 DNA reads TGTGCCAGTCACCGGGGTAGTTATACCCAGTACTTC. Protein sequence: CASHRGSYTQYF.

This clonotype was seen only a few times. V is TRBV20-1 and J is TRBJ1-3; D remains unclear. Germline V lookup: CDR1 DFQATT, CDR2 SNEGSKA (reference sequence). The V end lost 3 bases, the J end lost 0 bases, and 6 bases lay between the germline ends. The CDR3 has 13 residues. The CDR3 coding sequence is TGCAGTGCTAGGGGGAACTCTGGAAACACCATATATTTT. It codes for CSARGNSGNTIYF.

This clonotype was seen a few times. The gene calls are TRBV6-1 and TRBJ2-3; no reliable D call. The V end was cut by 6 bases, the J end by 2 bases, with 3 bases between. Looked up from germline, CDR1 is MNHNS and CDR2 is SASEGT. This CDR3 contains 11 residues. CDR3 loop: CASSNTDTQYF. The CDR3, as DNA: TGTGCCAGCAGCAACACAGATACGCAGTATTTT.

The chain uses TRBV6-1 and TRBJ2-5, with no clear D. Trimming cost V 1 base and J 2 bases, with 14 bases left between them. The length of the CDR3 is 16 residues. Looked up from germline, CDR1 is MNHNS and CDR2 is SASEGT. CDR3 coding DNA: TGTGCCAGCAGTGAAGGGGTGGGAAGCGTTCAAGAGACCCAGTACTTC. Protein: CASSEGVGSVQETQYF.

J is TRBJ1-2 and V is TRBV20-1, with a weak D call TRBD1 (6 bases). Germline CDR1 and CDR2: DFQATT and SNEGSKA (reference sequence). The CDR3 spans 13 residues. Trimming took off 7 bases at V and 9 bases at J, with 21 bases between the two ends. This chain's CDR3 is CSVKREGGQSYTF. CDR3 coding DNA: TGCAGTGTTAAGAGGGAGGGGGGCCAAAGCTACACCTTC.

The V gene is TRBV7-2, the J gene TRBJ2-2, with 8 bases aligning to TRBD1. The length of the CDR3 is 14 residues. Germline CDR1 SGHTA, CDR2 FQGNSA. The trim removed 5 bases at V and 7 bases at J, leaving 6 bases unmatched. This chain's CDR3 is CASSRTGFDGELFF. The CDR3 nucleotides are TGTGCCAGCAGCCGGACAGGGTTTGACGGGGAGCTGTTTTTT.

V and J are TRBV28 and TRBJ1-3; 7 nucleotides align to TRBD1. V shed 5 bases and J 2 bases; nucleotides not matched to a gene: 6. The CDR3 runs to 15 residues. Germline CDR1 is MDHEN and CDR2 is SYDVKM. The CDR3 DNA sequence: TGTGCCAGCAGTCCGCCCGGGACAGCTGGAAACACCATATATTTT. Protein product: CASSPPGTAGNTIYF.

The chain has TRBV6-1 and TRBJ1-1; 7 bases map to TRBD1. Germline trimming cut 8 bases from V and 8 bases from J; bases unmatched to any gene: 11. The CDR3 covers 13 residues. The V gene's germline CDR1 is MNHNS and CDR2 SASEGT. CDR3 region: CASLETPDREAFF. The CDR3 coding sequence is TGTGCCAGCCTCGAAACGCCGGACAGGGAAGCTTTCTTT.